A single sample is the source of the 22 T cell receptor beta chains below, sequenced in a study of identical twins. MiXCR, run by TCRdb on the 5' RACE reads, gives a single entry per CDR3 protein. The repertoire consists of approximately 490,000 distinct CDR3 sequences, with about a fifth occurring once and the leading ten covering approximately 0.5%. The data also belong to a second study, concerning yellow fever vaccine responses in identical twins.

Sequenced: CD4+ T cells sorted from blood. All receptors derive from a woman aged 18-35 years in good health.

V usage is TRBV7-8 and J usage is TRBJ2-3; D might be TRBD1 or TRBD2, each matching 7 bases. The V end was cut by 1 base, the J end by 2 bases, with 13 bases between. Germline CDR1 reads SGHVS; CDR2 reads FQNEAQ. This CDR3 is built from 16 residues. The CDR3: CASSLERDSYTDTQYF. The CDR3 DNA follows: TGTGCCAGCAGCTTAGAGCGGGACAGCTACACAGATACGCAGTATTTT.

This chain links TRBV15 with TRBJ1-1; D is perhaps TRBD1 (5 bases). This CDR3 is 14 amino acids long. Germline CDR1 reads LNHNV; CDR2 reads YYDKDF (reference sequence). Trimming stripped 1 base from V and 7 bases from J, with 13 bases between. The CDR3 DNA sequence: TGTGCCACCAGCAGAGGACGGGTGACAGTTGAAGCTTTCTTT. Protein product: CATSRGRVTVEAFF.

V is TRBV27 and J is TRBJ1-6, with D perhaps matching TRBD1 (5 bases). Trimming took 2 bases from V and 6 from J, leaving 17 bases between them. CDR3 size: 17 residues. The germline V gene has CDR1 MNHEY and CDR2 SMNVEV (reference sequence). The CDR3 protein is CASSLRLSPRGNSPLHF. DNA of the CDR3: TGTGCCAGCAGTTTACGGCTCTCCCCGAGGGGTAATTCACCCCTCCACTTT.

This clonotype was counted a few times. V usage is TRBV5-1 and J usage is TRBJ2-3; 13 positions match TRBD2. The germline V gene encodes CDR1 SGHRS and CDR2 YFSETQ. The V and J ends lost 3 bases and 6 bases, in that order; junction bases with no gene match: 4. This CDR3 comprises 15 residues. The DNA for the CDR3 is TGCGCCAGCAGCTGGGGACTAGCGGGGCTTGATACGCAGTATTTT. Its protein product is CASSWGLAGLDTQYF.

This clonotype was picked up a small number of times. The rearrangement links TRBV20-1 to TRBJ2-2; 8 bases match TRBD1. The CDR3 loop spans 15 amino acids. Germline V CDR1 and CDR2: DFQATT, SNEGSKA (reference sequence). V gave up 6 bases and J gave up 6 bases; unmatched junction bases: 12. The CDR3 loop is CSASLGQGVAGELFF. Written as DNA, the CDR3 is TGCAGTGCCTCTCTAGGACAGGGAGTGGCCGGGGAGCTGTTTTTT.

V usage is TRBV3-1 and J usage is TRBJ2-3; 8 bases map to TRBD1. The germline V gene has CDR1 LGHDT and CDR2 YNNKEL (reference sequence). The CDR3 extends over 15 amino acids. J gave up 2 bases and V 5 bases, and 6 bases lay outside the gene matches. The CDR3 DNA reads TGTGCCAGCAGCTTGGGACAGGCGAACACAGATACGCAGTATTTT. It specifies CASSLGQANTDTQYF.

The chain combines TRBV6-4 with TRBJ2-2; 12 bases are shared with TRBD2. Trimming at V came to 7 bases and at J to 6 bases, leaving 9 bases not matched to a gene. Germline CDR1 and CDR2: MRHNA and SNTAGT. This CDR3 comprises 16 residues. The CDR3 spells CASTQLAGGSPGELFF. CDR3 nucleotides: TGTGCCAGCACTCAACTAGCGGGAGGATCCCCCGGGGAGCTGTTTTTT.

The genes are TRBV10-3 and TRBJ2-5; no definite D call. Deletions cut 6 bases from V and 0 bases from J, with 14 bases between. Germline values: CDR1 ENHRY, CDR2 SYGVKD. This CDR3 has 15 amino acids. CDR3 sequence (DNA): TGTGCCATCAGCCCCGCAGGCAGGTACCAAGAGACCCAGTACTTC. The encoded protein is CAISPAGRYQETQYF.

This chain uses TRBV12-3 or TRBV12-4 with TRBJ2-5, with D perhaps matching TRBD1 or TRBD2 (6 bases each). V was shortened by 6 bases and J by 5 bases, with 13 bases between the two germline ends. The CDR3 has 13 residues. CDR3 sequence: CASRETGGETQYF. CDR3 bases: TGTGCCAGCAGGGAAACCGGGGGCGAGACCCAGTACTTC.

The chain recombines TRBV6-2 or TRBV6-3 with TRBJ1-5, with 12 bases identical to TRBD1. The V segment lost 2 bases and the J segment 6 bases; nucleotides outside the gene matches: 5. The CDR3 is 16 residues long. Per the germline V gene, CDR1 is MNHEY and CDR2 is SVGEGT. The CDR3 here is CASSYPGTGGFQPQHF. In nucleotides, the CDR3 is TGTGCCAGCAGTTACCCCGGGACAGGGGGCTTTCAGCCCCAGCATTTT.

This clonotype was observed a few times. The chain joins TRBV5-5 to TRBJ2-3; D gene unclear. From germline, CDR1 is SGHKS and CDR2 YYEKEE (reference sequence). Between the trimmed V and J ends, which lost 2 bases and 2 bases, there was a span of 9 bases. The CDR3 covers 14 residues. The CDR3 loop is CASSFGRTTDTQYF. The DNA of the CDR3 is TGTGCCAGCAGCTTCGGCAGAACCACAGATACGCAGTATTTT.

In its sample, this clonotype was seen many times. V usage is TRBV4-2 and J usage is TRBJ1-4; D remains ambiguous. This CDR3 contains 16 residues. V lost 0 bases, J lost 5 bases, and 13 bases lay in between. Looked up from germline, CDR1 is LGHNA and CDR2 is YNFKEQ. The CDR3 nucleotides are TGTGCCAGCAGCCAAGATCAGCCAGTGTCCAATGAAAAACTGTTTTTT. Its translation: CASSQDQPVSNEKLFF.

This clonotype was counted a few times. CDR3 sequence (DNA): TGTGCCAGCAGTGAGCAGGGTTATGAAGCTTTCTTT. Encoded protein: CASSEQGYEAFF. This chain links TRBV12-3 or TRBV12-4 with TRBJ1-1; possible D gene TRBD1, 5 bases. This CDR3 region has 12 residues. Trimming removed 5 bases at V and 7 bases at J, with 11 bases between.

The rearrangement uses TRBV10-3 and TRBJ2-3, with 11 bases identical to TRBD2. J gave up 6 bases and V 2 bases, and 7 bases lay outside the gene matches. There are 16 residues in the CDR3. CDR1 and CDR2 (germline): ENHRY, SYGVKD. CDR3 DNA: TGTGCCATCAGTGAGCCACTAGCGGGAGAGGAGGATACGCAGTATTTT. This codes for CAISEPLAGEEDTQYF.

This chain links TRBV27 with TRBJ2-2, with D perhaps being TRBD1 or TRBD2 (5 bases each). Germline assignment: CDR1 MNHEY and CDR2 SMNVEV (reference sequence). This CDR3 is built from 16 residues. V was cut by 2 bases and J by 0 bases, with 10 bases left in between. The CDR3 region has the DNA TGTGCCAGCAGTTTAACTGGGGGTACGAACACCGGGGAGCTGTTTTTT. Translation: CASSLTGGTNTGELFF.

The genes are TRBV7-7 and TRBJ1-1; tentative D call: TRBD1 (6 bases). There are 14 residues in the CDR3. Per the germline V gene, CDR1 is SSHAT and CDR2 is FNYEAQ (reference sequence). Trimming stripped 5 bases from V and 3 bases from J, with 13 bases between. The CDR3, as DNA: TGTGCCAGCAGCGCCTACAGGGAGGACACTGAAGCTTTCTTT. Amino acid sequence: CASSAYREDTEAFF.

The V and J genes are TRBV12-3 or TRBV12-4 and TRBJ1-2, with a weak D call TRBD1 (6 bases). This CDR3 is built from 16 residues. Trimming pared 6 bases from V and 0 bases from J, leaving 17 bases between. CDR3 coding DNA: TGTGCCAGCAGACAGGGCGGATGGGCGCCTAACTATGGCTACACCTTC. Amino acid sequence: CASRQGGWAPNYGYTF.

The table lists this clonotype with a few counts. CDR3 sequence: CSAGPGPPNYEQYF. The CDR3 nucleotides are TGCAGTGCTGGCCCGGGTCCTCCTAACTACGAGCAGTACTTC. The chain joins TRBV20-1 to TRBJ2-7; D gene unclear. The CDR3 covers 14 residues. Germline V lookup: CDR1 DFQATT, CDR2 SNEGSKA (reference sequence). Deletions cut 5 bases from V and 3 bases from J, with 17 bases between.

V is TRBV5-5 and J is TRBJ2-3, with D hard to call. The germline V gene encodes CDR1 SGHKS and CDR2 YYEKEE (reference sequence). Trimming cost V 3 bases and J 0 bases, with 17 bases left between them. There are 17 residues in the CDR3. The CDR3 DNA sequence: TGTGCCAGCAGCTCAAACTCCCCGGTTACTAGCACAGATACGCAGTATTTT. This translates into CASSSNSPVTSTDTQYF. Complete variable domain (other parts from reference TRBV5-5 and TRBJ2-3): DAGVTQSPTHLIKTRGQQVTLRCSPISGHKSVSWYQQVLGQGPQFIFQYYEKEERGRGNFPDRFSARQFPNYSSELNVNALLLGDSALYLCASSSNSPVTSTDTQYFGPGTRLTVL.

The V call is TRBV20-1, the J call TRBJ1-4, with 7 bases aligning to TRBD1. J gave up 11 bases and V 0 bases, and 6 bases lay outside the gene matches. Germline CDR1 is DFQATT and CDR2 is SNEGSKA (reference sequence). The CDR3 covers 13 residues. Here the CDR3 reads CSARELGQLKLFF. DNA for the CDR3: TGCAGTGCTAGAGAGTTGGGACAGCTTAAACTGTTTTTT.

The rearrangement links TRBV12-3 or TRBV12-4 to TRBJ1-4; D is undetermined. Trimming removed 4 bases from V and 0 bases from J, with 12 bases in between. The CDR3 totals 16 residues. CDR3 sequence: CASSYGRTATNEKLFF. CDR3 coding DNA: TGTGCCAGCAGTTACGGACGGACTGCAACTAATGAAAAACTGTTTTTT.

CDR3 sequence reads: CASSQTTGWNEQFF. CDR3 DNA: TGTGCCAGCAGCCAAACCACAGGGTGGAATGAGCAGTTCTTC. The gene calls are TRBV14 and TRBJ2-1, with D perhaps TRBD1 (6 bases). V lost 2 bases to trimming and J lost 7 bases, with 12 bases between them. Looked up from germline, CDR1 is SGHDN and CDR2 is FVKESK. The CDR3 contains 14 residues.